The 27 T cell receptor beta chains in this list originate from one sample, sequenced in a study of CXCR3-negative and CXCR3-positive naive CD8 T cells. UMI-labeled TRB cDNA libraries were prepared by 5' RACE. TCRdb reprocessed the 5' RACE reads and reports one entry per CDR3 protein, with no DNA. In total, the table holds roughly 90,000 distinct CDR3 sequences. The sample was naive CXCR3- CD8+ T cells from blood. Subset in this sample: CD45RO-CCR7+CD27+CD95- naive CD8+ T cells lacking CXCR3 (TNR3-). Receptor source: a human donor in good health. Some clones in this sample may be carry-over from other donors' samples.

This chain links TRBV12-3 or TRBV12-4 with TRBJ2-5; the TCRdb call, TRBD2, lacks DNA for checking. This CDR3 is built from 15 residues. This CDR3 is CASSSRGGPGETQYF.

The rearrangement joins TRBV7-2 to TRBJ2-7. The CDR3 contains 13 residues. Germline CDR1 and CDR2: SGHTA and FQGNSA. CDR3 amino acids: CASSQQGPYEQYF.

The chain is built from TRBV7-8 and TRBJ1-6. CDR1 and CDR2 from the germline V gene are SGHVS and FQNEAQ. The CDR3 loop spans 15 amino acids. The CDR3 protein is CASSWTTSYNSPLHF.

This chain links TRBV6-2 or TRBV6-3 with TRBJ2-7; TCRdb lists TRBD1, though no DNA is available to test this call. CDR1 is MNHEY, CDR2 SVGEGT, per germline. The CDR3 is made up of 16 amino acids. The CDR3 loop reads CASLTTRGLIPYEQYF.

The rearrangement joins TRBV4-1 to TRBJ2-2; the TCRdb call, TRBD1, lacks DNA for checking. CDR3 length: 16 residues. Germline CDR1 is MGHRA and CDR2 is YSYEKL. CDR3 protein: CASSQDMGATMGELFF.

The gene calls are TRBV4-1 and TRBJ2-3; absent DNA, TCRdb's TRBD1 call cannot be checked. Germline values: CDR1 MGHRA, CDR2 YSYEKL. This CDR3 comprises 16 residues. Here the CDR3 reads CASSQGRAGGLDTQYF.

This chain connects TRBV20-1 to TRBJ2-1; the D call of TRBD1 rests on TCRdb alone, since no DNA is present to check it. The V gene's germline CDR1 is DFQATT and CDR2 SNEGSKA (reference sequence). CDR3 size: 14 residues. The CDR3 sequence is CSARDMGADIAQFF.

The chain links TRBV27 to TRBJ2-2; as DNA is missing, the TRBD1 call by TCRdb cannot be tested. The CDR3 is made up of 15 amino acids. CDR1 is MNHEY and CDR2 is SMNVEV in the germline V gene (reference sequence). CDR3 protein: CGGPGQGGNTGELFF.

V usage is TRBV7-6 and J usage is TRBJ2-7; TCRdb lists TRBD1, though no DNA is available to test this call. This CDR3 has 14 residues. Germline lookup yields CDR1 SGHVS and CDR2 FNYEAQ. This CDR3 is CASSLGPGDYEQYF.

This chain connects TRBV29-1 to TRBJ1-2; without DNA, the TCRdb call of TRBD1 cannot be checked. The germline V gene encodes CDR1 SQVTM and CDR2 ANQGSEA. This CDR3 contains 12 residues. CDR3 in amino acids: CSVEGQYYGYTF.

The V gene is TRBV4-1, the J gene TRBJ2-7; the TCRdb D gene call, TRBD2, has no DNA to confirm it. This CDR3 region has 13 residues. Germline CDR1 MGHRA, CDR2 YSYEKL. CDR3 residues: CASSQGRNYEQYF.

This chain joins TRBV5-1 and TRBJ2-7. Germline V CDR1 and CDR2: SGHRS, YFSETQ. This CDR3 is built from 15 residues. The CDR3 spells CASTLASGWSYEQYF.

This chain links TRBV5-4 with TRBJ2-2; the TCRdb D gene call, TRBD2, has no DNA to confirm it. The germline V gene encodes CDR1 SGHNT and CDR2 YYREEE (reference sequence). The CDR3 totals 15 residues. The CDR3 region is CASSLAGGATGELFF. The complete variable domain, with remaining parts taken from reference TRBV5-4 and TRBJ2-2, reads ETGVTQSPTHLIKTRGQQVTLRCSSQSGHNTVSWYQQALGQGPQFIFQYYREEENGRGNFPPRFSGLQFPNYSSELNVNALELDDSALYLCASSLAGGATGELFFGEGSRLTVL.

The chain has TRBV2 and TRBJ2-1; no DNA is available, so the TRBD2 call from TCRdb remains unchecked. CDR1 and CDR2 (germline): SNHLY, FYNNEI. The CDR3 sequence is 17 residues long. The CDR3 spells CASSATGLAGAEDEQFF.

The rearrangement links TRBV5-1 to TRBJ1-1. The CDR3 extends over 15 amino acids. The germline CDR1 and CDR2 sequences are SGHRS and YFSETQ. The CDR3 is CASSLAGIMNTEAFF.

J is TRBJ2-3 and V is TRBV7-2; checking the TCRdb D call of TRBD1 is not possible without DNA. In germline, CDR1 is SGHTA, CDR2 FQGNSA. The length of the CDR3 is 16 residues. CDR3 region: CASSIPGASSTDTQYF.

The rearrangement links TRBV29-1 to TRBJ1-1. CDR1 is SQVTM and CDR2 is ANQGSEA in the germline V gene. CDR3 length: 14 residues. The CDR3 here is CSVEVGQMNTEAFF.

V gene TRBV28 combines with J gene TRBJ2-5; absent DNA, TCRdb's TRBD1 call cannot be checked. CDR3 length: 13 amino acids. The germline CDR1 and CDR2 sequences are MDHEN and SYDVKM. This CDR3 reads CASSLGTVETQYF.

The chain couples TRBV6-5 to TRBJ2-7; absent DNA, TCRdb's TRBD1 call cannot be checked. This CDR3 comprises 16 residues. Germline CDR1 and CDR2: MNHEY and SVGAGI. This CDR3 reads CASSWGVRTGDYEQYF.

The rearrangement links TRBV5-1 to TRBJ2-7; TCRdb reports TRBD1, a call that lacks DNA to check it against. The CDR3 totals 13 residues. Germline CDR1 reads SGHRS; CDR2 reads YFSETQ. The CDR3: CASSTDRGNEQYF.

V and J are TRBV25-1 and TRBJ1-5. Per the germline V gene, CDR1 is MGHDK and CDR2 is SYGVNS. This CDR3 is built from 12 residues. The CDR3 spells CATRAGNQPQHF.

This rearrangement joins TRBV18 to TRBJ2-1. Germline V CDR1 and CDR2: KGHSH, LQKENI. The CDR3 length is 15 residues. CDR3 in amino acids: CASSPQGARINEQFF. The variable domain in full, completed from reference TRBV18 and TRBJ2-1, reads NAGVMQNPRHLVRRRGQEARLRCSPMKGHSHVYWYRQLPEEGLKFMVYLQKENIIDESGMPKERFSAEFPKEGPSILRIQQVVRGDSAAYFCASSPQGARINEQFFGPGTRLTVL.

The chain has TRBV20-1 and TRBJ1-1; no DNA is available, so the TRBD1 call from TCRdb remains unchecked. Germline V lookup: CDR1 DFQATT, CDR2 SNEGSKA (reference sequence). This CDR3 is 14 amino acids long. This CDR3 reads CSAFPTDMNTEAFF.

The genes are TRBV9 and TRBJ2-5; checking the TCRdb D call of TRBD1 is not possible without DNA. The CDR3 contains 14 residues. The germline CDR1 and CDR2 sequences are SGDLS and YYNGEE. CDR3 in amino acids: CASSVAGLQETQYF.

This chain uses TRBV15 with TRBJ1-5; no DNA is available, so the TRBD1 call from TCRdb remains unchecked. The CDR3 extends over 21 amino acids. Looked up from germline, CDR1 is LNHNV and CDR2 is YYDKDF (reference sequence). The CDR3 spells CATSRVGLLESRDRADQPQHF.

V and J are TRBV21-1 and TRBJ2-3; TCRdb reports TRBD1, a call that lacks DNA to check it against. TRBV21-1 is a listed pseudogene. The CDR3 consists of 12 residues. This CDR3 reads CANPWAGDTQYF.

The chain is built from TRBV20-1 and TRBJ2-1; the D call of TRBD2 rests on TCRdb alone, since no DNA is present to check it. CDR3 length: 13 amino acids. The germline gives CDR1 DFQATT, CDR2 SNEGSKA (reference sequence). The CDR3 is CSVPTSGYNEQFF.